Listed here are 24 T cell receptor beta chains from one sample, sequenced in a study of T cell responses to AZD1222 COVID-19 vaccine. Clones were sequenced by immunoSEQ multiplex PCR, and TCRdb holds only the in-frame ones, with some missing. This table holds over 120,000 clones, about 86% found once. This specimen consisted of peripheral blood, obtained 28 days after the second AZD1222 dose. The receptors shown here come from an adult who received the AZD1222 COVID-19 vaccine.

The chain employs TRBV29-1 and TRBJ2-1; 8 bases align to TRBD2. The CDR3 totals 13 residues. V shed 5 bases, J shed 9 bases, and the junction held 9 bases outside the gene matches. Per the germline V gene, CDR1 is SQVTM and CDR2 is ANQGSEA. CDR3 protein: CSVWGSGNGEQFF. CDR3 DNA: TGCAGCGTTTGGGGTAGCGGGAACGGTGAGCAGTTCTTC.

The chain recombines TRBV19 with TRBJ1-2; weak D call: TRBD1 (6 bases). The CDR3 is 15 residues long. Germline CDR1 LNHDA, CDR2 SQIVND (reference sequence). V gave up 5 bases and J gave up 4 bases, with 17 bases separating them. This CDR3 is CASSVSQGGGYGYTF. The DNA for the CDR3 is TGTGCCAGTAGTGTTTCACAGGGAGGTGGCTATGGCTACACCTTC.

V and J are TRBV11-2 and TRBJ2-1; D gene unclear. The CDR3 runs to 13 residues. The V end was cut by 5 bases, the J end by 5 bases, with 10 bases between. Germline V CDR1 and CDR2: SGHAT, FQNNGV. The CDR3 sequence is CASSPQLDNEQFF. For the CDR3, the DNA is TGTGCCAGCAGCCCACAACTGGACAATGAGCAGTTCTTC.

This chain uses TRBV19 with TRBJ2-1; 10 positions agree with TRBD2. In germline, CDR1 is LNHDA, CDR2 SQIVND (reference sequence). The V gene end was trimmed by 5 bases and the J gene end by 8 bases; junction bases not matched to a gene: 6. The CDR3 loop spans 14 amino acids. CDR3 sequence (DNA): TGTGCCAGTAGTTTAGCGGGAGGTGCGTATGAGCAGTTCTTC. This translates into CASSLAGGAYEQFF.

The chain has TRBV11-2 and TRBJ2-6; 8 positions match TRBD1. Trimming at V came to 3 bases and at J to 0 bases, leaving 10 bases not matched to a gene. Germline CDR1 is SGHAT and CDR2 is FQNNGV. The CDR3 contains 19 residues. CDR3 region: CASSFPRQGTFSGANVLTF. The CDR3 DNA follows: TGTGCCAGCAGCTTCCCTAGACAGGGGACTTTCTCTGGGGCCAACGTCCTGACTTTC. The whole variable domain, filled in from reference TRBV11-2 and TRBJ2-6, reads EAGVAQSPRYKIIEKRQSVAFWCNPISGHATLYWYQQILGQGPKLLIQFQNNGVVDDSQLPKDRFSAERLKGVDSTLKIQPAKLEDSAVYLCASSFPRQGTFSGANVLTFGAGSRLTVL.

The V call is TRBV28, the J call TRBJ1-2; D call uncertain. Trimming removed 4 bases at V and 7 bases at J, with 7 bases between. CDR3 size: 11 residues. Germline V gene data show CDR1 as MDHEN and CDR2 as SYDVKM. CDR3 region: CASSWEGGYTF. For the CDR3, the DNA is TGTGCCAGCAGTTGGGAGGGTGGCTACACCTTC.

The chain combines TRBV7-8 with TRBJ1-5; D unclear. This CDR3 spans 15 amino acids. Germline V gives CDR1 SGHVS, CDR2 FQNEAQ. The germline V and J ends were trimmed by 5 bases and 5 bases, with 16 bases remaining between them. The CDR3 loop reads CASSPGRFLDQPQHF. The CDR3 DNA reads as TGTGCCAGCAGCCCCGGGCGGTTTCTCGATCAGCCCCAGCATTTT.

The V gene is TRBV3-1 (or the pseudogene TRBV3-2), the J gene TRBJ1-1; D is perhaps TRBD1 (5 bases). CDR1 is LGHDT and CDR2 is YNNKEL in the germline V gene (reference sequence). The CDR3 covers 15 residues. The V end was cut by 5 bases, the J end by 5 bases, with 18 bases between. The CDR3 sequence is CASSSGRGRSTEAFF. CDR3 sequence (DNA): TGTGCCAGCAGCTCCGGCCGGGGACGGAGTACTGAAGCTTTCTTT.

This clone occurred a few times. The chain uses TRBV11-3 and TRBJ2-1; 9 nucleotides match TRBD1. The CDR3 contains 14 residues. V dropped 2 bases and J dropped 9; count of bases not matched to a gene: 5. Germline-derived CDR1 and CDR2 are SGHNT and YENEEA. The CDR3 DNA sequence: TGTGCCAGCAGCTTACGGGACAGGGTGGCTGAGCAGTTCTTC. Protein sequence: CASSLRDRVAEQFF.

V is TRBV27 and J is TRBJ2-1, with D unresolved. This CDR3 has 12 residues. The germline V gene encodes CDR1 MNHEY and CDR2 SMNVEV (reference sequence). V was cut by 1 base and J by 7 bases, with 5 bases left in between. As DNA, the CDR3 is TGTGCCAGCAGTTTATTGGGTAATGAGCAGTTCTTC. This sequence encodes CASSLLGNEQFF.

This clone was recorded once. This chain joins TRBV2 and TRBJ2-1; 11 bases agree with TRBD2. Trimming took 4 bases from V and 5 from J; bases not matched to a gene: 7. Germline V lookup: CDR1 SNHLY, CDR2 FYNNEI. The CDR3 runs 16 residues. In DNA form, the CDR3 reads TGTGCCAGCAGTGGGACTGGACTAGCGGGCCACAATGAGCAGTTCTTC. Translated: CASSGTGLAGHNEQFF.

V gene TRBV18 combines with J gene TRBJ1-1; TRBD1 might be the D (6 bases). The germline V gene has CDR1 KGHSH and CDR2 LQKENI. CDR3 length equals 15 residues. Trimming cost V 0 bases and J 5 bases, with 13 bases left between them. The CDR3 sequence: CASSPPARQGTEAFF. The CDR3 nucleotides are TGTGCCAGCTCACCACCAGCCCGCCAGGGGACTGAAGCTTTCTTT.

The chain uses TRBV25-1 and TRBJ1-4; D unresolved. The CDR3 has 15 residues. V shed 1 base and J shed 11 bases, with 17 bases lying between them. Germline CDR1 and CDR2: MGHDK and SYGVNS. The CDR3, as DNA: TGTGCCAGCAGTGAATTAGGCAGCCTTGACGAGAAACTGTTTTTT. Translated, it gives CASSELGSLDEKLFF.

This clone was counted a single time. V is TRBV12-3 or TRBV12-4 and J is TRBJ1-1; D is uncertain. The CDR3 is made up of 12 amino acids. V was clipped by 4 bases and J by 2 bases, with 5 bases between them. This chain's CDR3 is CASSSPNTEAFF. CDR3 in DNA: TGTGCCAGCAGTTCCCCTAACACTGAAGCTTTCTTT.

The rearrangement links TRBV11-2 to TRBJ1-2, with 8 bases fitting TRBD1. V lost 5 bases, J lost 2 bases, and 4 bases stayed unmatched. CDR1 is SGHAT, CDR2 FQNNGV, per germline. This CDR3 contains 14 residues. The CDR3 nucleotides are TGTGCCAGCAGCCTGGGACAGGCAAACTATGGCTACACCTTC. Translating it yields CASSLGQANYGYTF.

The chain couples TRBV19 to TRBJ1-5; tentatively, D is TRBD1 (5 bases). CDR3 length equals 15 residues. Trimming left V 2 bases short and J 1 base short, with 9 bases between. The germline gives CDR1 LNHDA, CDR2 SQIVND (reference sequence). The CDR3: CASSIIGTSNQPQHF. The CDR3 DNA follows: TGTGCCAGTAGTATAATCGGGACCAGCAATCAGCCCCAGCATTTT.

This sequence joins TRBV5-1 and TRBJ2-3, with D unclear. The CDR3 runs to 15 residues. The germline CDR1 and CDR2 sequences are SGHRS and YFSETQ. Trimming took 0 bases from V and 3 from J, leaving 11 bases between them. The CDR3 DNA reads as TGCGCCAGCAGCTTGGCCGACGGAATAACAGATACGCAGTATTTT. Amino acid sequence: CASSLADGITDTQYF. Full variable domain (rest looked up from reference TRBV5-1 and TRBJ2-3): KAGVTQTPRYLIKTRGQQVTLSCSPISGHRSVSWYQQTPGQGLQFLFEYFSETQRNKGNFPGRFSGRQFSNSRSEMNVSTLELGDSALYLCASSLADGITDTQYFGPGTRLTVL.

This chain links TRBV4-1 with TRBJ2-3; weak D call: TRBD2 (7 bases). The CDR3 totals 15 residues. The germline V gene encodes CDR1 MGHRA and CDR2 YSYEKL. Trimming took off 11 bases at V and 4 bases at J, with 22 bases between the two ends. The DNA for the CDR3 is TGCGCCGGCTCGAGGGGGGGGACCGGTCCAGATACGCAGTATTTT. Protein sequence: CAGSRGGTGPDTQYF.

This chain uses TRBV7-2 with TRBJ2-7; D may be TRBD1 (6 bases). Trimming removed 1 base at V and 6 bases at J, with 13 bases between. This CDR3 comprises 14 residues. Germline lookup yields CDR1 SGHTA and CDR2 FQGNSA. CDR3 coding DNA: TGTGCCAGCAGCTTAGAACAGGGCTGGGGCGAGCAGTACTTC. Amino acid sequence: CASSLEQGWGEQYF.

This clone has only a few counts. The J gene is TRBJ1-1, the V gene TRBV20-1; D uncertain. Germline V gene lookup returns CDR1 DFQATT and CDR2 SNEGSKA (reference sequence). Trimming pared 6 bases from V and 4 bases from J, leaving 6 bases between. The CDR3 extends over 10 amino acids. The CDR3 sequence is CSAVGTEAFF. CDR3 DNA: TGCAGTGCCGTGGGCACTGAAGCTTTCTTT.

The V call is TRBV5-1, the J call TRBJ2-7; 7 positions agree with TRBD1. The junction had 7 bases not matched to a gene; V was cut back by 4 bases and J by 3 bases. The CDR3 is 14 amino acids. From germline, CDR1 is SGHRS and CDR2 YFSETQ. The CDR3: CASSVGPGGYEQYF. In DNA form, the CDR3 reads TGCGCCAGCAGCGTCGGACCAGGGGGCTACGAGCAGTACTTC.

J is TRBJ1-2 and V is TRBV4-1; no definite D call. V lost 0 bases and J lost 8, with 7 bases in between. The CDR3 consists of 12 residues. Germline CDR1 MGHRA, CDR2 YSYEKL. CDR3 sequence: CASSQDLNGYTF. DNA for the CDR3: TGCGCCAGCAGCCAAGATCTAAACGGCTACACCTTC.

This chain uses TRBV28 with TRBJ1-2, with D possibly TRBD1 on 6 matching bases. The CDR3 spans 14 residues. The germline V gene encodes CDR1 MDHEN and CDR2 SYDVKM. V was cut by 3 bases and J by 4 bases, with 12 bases left in between. In DNA form, the CDR3 reads TGTGCCAGCAGTTTTAAGGGGGAAGTCTATGGCTACACCTTC. Protein sequence: CASSFKGEVYGYTF.

V and J are TRBV6-2 or TRBV6-3 and TRBJ1-4, with TRBD1 matching over 8 bases. The CDR3 length is 15 residues. Germline V lookup: CDR1 MNHEY, CDR2 SVGEGT. V lost 4 bases and J lost 7; bases outside the gene matches: 8. The CDR3 region has the DNA TGTGCCAGCAGTTTCTCCAGGGGGCATGTTGAAAAACTGTTTTTT. This translates into CASSFSRGHVEKLFF.